Detailed here is one TCR beta chain. Its antigen is unidentified. These data come from a study of response to subunit inactivated influenza vaccine. Notes on the study in general: With each seasonal influenza vaccination, the authors suggested, few new T cells are recruited.

One entry per CDR3 protein results from TCRdb running MiXCR on the RT-PCR reads. The sample lists almost 600,000 distinct CDR3 sequences; 14% were seen once. V was cut by 0 bases and J by 7 bases, with 10 bases left in between. The V gene's germline CDR1 is DFQATT and CDR2 SNEGSKA (reference sequence). The CDR3 loop spans 13 amino acids. This clonotype originated in a man aged 45-65 years who received an inactivated influenza vaccine. V gene TRBV20-1 combines with J gene TRBJ1-5; D is unresolved. The source material was PBMCs from blood, sampled roughly 13 days after vaccination. DNA for the CDR3: TGCAGTGCTAGAGAGAGGGTGCAACAGCCCCAGCATTTT. Translated, it gives CSARERVQQPQHF.